This T cell receptor (beta chain) was sequenced during a study of glioma-infiltrating T cells (dated by TCRdb to about 2016). Study-wide context: Low-grade gliomas were WHO grade II oligodendrogliomas or astrocytomas, and glioblastomas were WHO grade IV tumors sampled at initial rather than recurrent diagnosis. Dexamethasone was administered to glioma patients for six or fewer days before surgery. For blood libraries, the target was about 4.5- to 11-fold sequencing coverage of approximately 920,000 peripheral T cells. Sequencing of TCR alpha- and beta-chain repertoires was performed on glioma tissue, on non-neoplastic brain tissue, and on matched peripheral blood mononuclear cells. Each tissue-infiltrating repertoire was compared with the same patient's peripheral blood repertoire to measure divergence between tissue and blood T-cell populations. The paired cohort comprised three low-grade glioma patients, 7 or 8 primary glioblastoma patients and three non-glioma patients contributing non-neoplastic brain tissue.

The iRepertoire nested amplicon-rescue multiplex PCR (arm-PCR) platform was used to amplify TCR alpha and beta CDR3 regions from RNA. One-step reverse transcription and amplification used about 85-400 ng of tissue mRNA or PBMC total RNA as input. Following bead purification, Illumina adapters were added by a secondary multiplex PCR, and libraries between 200 and 400 bp were gel-purified. Demultiplexing relied on internal 6-nucleotide barcodes carried by the libraries. Sequencing of libraries was performed on an Illumina MiSeq with 2x220 or 2x250 nucleotide paired-end reads. The study's own analysis went as follows. FLASH 1.2.11 was used to merge paired reads, and BWA-MEM then aligned the reads to the GRCh37 human genome before TRA and TRB reads were extracted. An IMGT-derived reference of cassette sequences and CDR3 motifs, with pseudogenes included, was used for V and J assignment. Reads were translated in three frames, and productive CDR3s were defined by a C…FGXG motif without stop codons. Clonotypes were defined as unique combinations of V-J cassette pair and CDR3 amino acid sequence. Filtering of reads was based on Hamming distance, with the threshold set by the sequence error rate of each sample in mapped regions. TCRdb cleaned the public reads at Q25 with fastp, built clones with MiXCR and kept in-frame beta chains. Under each unique CDR3 protein, matching rows form one entry showing the most common genes and DNA. TCRdb assigned the V and J calls; the authors' analysis was not used. This sample is represented by a few hundred thousand distinct CDR3 sequences; less than 50% of them were singletons. The ten largest clonotypes hold around 13% of the sample.

Ten or more counts support this clonotype. What this receptor recognizes is not known. The record has no base qualities; no much larger clone is one base away. What the authors observed across the whole study: Tissue and blood shared very few CDR3 sequences, a result attributed to high CDR3 diversity and limited sampling. Group comparisons rested on small numbers: three non-neoplastic, three low-grade glioma and roughly eight glioblastoma patients. VJ-independent divergence between tissue and blood was found to be below expectation in non-neoplastic patients but above expectation in all gliomas, particularly low-grade gliomas. Patients with low tissue-blood divergence were marked by a signature set of shared blood CDR3 motifs, and that set was depleted in highly divergent patients.

Immediately after resection, surgical brain or tumor specimens were cryofrozen in liquid nitrogen, and peripheral blood cells were collected at the same time. The sequenced sample consisted of glioma tissue, nonneoplastic brain tissue, or PBMCs (not recorded which). The sequence came from a human donor with low-grade glioma or glioblastoma, undergoing nonglioma brain surgery, or in good health (not recorded which).

The CDR3 protein: CATSDTTYADTQYF. In nucleotide form, the sequence is TGTGCCACCAGTGATACGACCTACGCGGATACGCAGTATTTT. This sequence uses TRBV24-1 and TRBJ2-3; no D gene can be assigned with confidence. V is pared back by 3 bases and J by 6 bases, with 12 bases lying between the germline termini. CDR1 and CDR2 were assigned from the germline V gene as KGHDR and SFDVKD. The CDR3 goes from the cysteine to the phenylalanine over 14 residues. Only CDR3 DNA remains: 42 bases, in frame from the first base.